This record looks at one T cell receptor beta chain sequence and its context. Its target is unknown. Data came from immunoSEQ multiplex PCR; TCRdb stores just in-frame clones and leaves some out. The profile shows 100,000 or so clones, about 95% of them singletons. This entry comes from a study of T cells in pancreatic ductal adenocarcinoma. Surgery without prior neoadjuvant therapy was the treatment of the selected pancreatic ductal adenocarcinoma patients. Regarding the study as a whole: Tumor samples had fewer productive templates and approximately 8-fold fewer unique clonotypes than blood.

With 2 bases removed from V and 2 bases from J, the gap between germline ends came to 7 bases. Germline loops: CDR1 MDHEN, CDR2 SYDVKM. The CDR3 spans 14 residues. The sequence came from a human donor with pancreatic ductal adenocarcinoma. The rearrangement links TRBV28 to TRBJ1-3, with D uncertain. Input material: PBMCs. The chain's CDR3 is CASSLERAGNTIYF. For the CDR3, the DNA is TGTGCCAGCAGTTTAGAGAGGGCTGGAAACACCATATATTTT.